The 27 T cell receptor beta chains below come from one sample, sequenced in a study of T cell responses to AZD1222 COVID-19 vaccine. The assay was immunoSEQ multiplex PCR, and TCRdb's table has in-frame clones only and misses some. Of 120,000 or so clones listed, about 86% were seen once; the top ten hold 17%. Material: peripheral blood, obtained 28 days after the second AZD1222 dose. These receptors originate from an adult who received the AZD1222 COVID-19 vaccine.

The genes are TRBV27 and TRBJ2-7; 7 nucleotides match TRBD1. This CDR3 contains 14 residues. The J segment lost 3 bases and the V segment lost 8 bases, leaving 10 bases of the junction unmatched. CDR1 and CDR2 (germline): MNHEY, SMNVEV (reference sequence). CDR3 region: CASRQNRDSYEQYF. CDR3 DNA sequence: TGTGCCAGCCGACAGAACCGGGACAGCTACGAGCAGTACTTC.

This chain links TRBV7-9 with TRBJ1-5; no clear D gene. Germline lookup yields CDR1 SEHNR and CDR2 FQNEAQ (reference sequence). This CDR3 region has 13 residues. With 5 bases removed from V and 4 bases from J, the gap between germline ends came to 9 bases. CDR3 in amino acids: CASSNQDNQPQHF. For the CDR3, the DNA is TGTGCCAGCAGCAACCAGGATAATCAGCCCCAGCATTTT.

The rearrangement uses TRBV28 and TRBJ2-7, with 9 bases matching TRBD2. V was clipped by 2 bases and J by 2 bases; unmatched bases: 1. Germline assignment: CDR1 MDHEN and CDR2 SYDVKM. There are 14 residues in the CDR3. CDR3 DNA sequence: TGTGCCAGCAGTTTACGCGGGAGGGCCTACGAGCAGTACTTC. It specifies CASSLRGRAYEQYF. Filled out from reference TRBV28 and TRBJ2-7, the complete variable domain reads DVKVTQSSRYLVKRTGEKVFLECVQDMDHENMFWYRQDPGLGLRLIYFSYDVKMKEKGDIPEGYSVSREKKERFSLILESASTNQTSMYLCASSLRGRAYEQYFGPGTRLTVT.

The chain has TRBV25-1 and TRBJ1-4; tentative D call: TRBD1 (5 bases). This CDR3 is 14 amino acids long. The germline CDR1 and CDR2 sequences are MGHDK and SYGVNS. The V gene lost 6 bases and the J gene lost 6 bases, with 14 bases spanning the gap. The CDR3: CASSPGTLYEKLFF. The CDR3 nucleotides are TGTGCCAGCAGCCCCGGGACGCTGTATGAAAAACTGTTTTTT.

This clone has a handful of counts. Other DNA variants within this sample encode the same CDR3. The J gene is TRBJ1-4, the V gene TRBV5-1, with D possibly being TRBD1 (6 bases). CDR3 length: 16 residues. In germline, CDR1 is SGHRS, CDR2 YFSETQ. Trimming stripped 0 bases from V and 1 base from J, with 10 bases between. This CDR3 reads CASSLAGHETNEKLFF. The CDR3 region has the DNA TGCGCCAGCAGCTTGGCGGGACATGAAACTAATGAAAAACTGTTTTTT.

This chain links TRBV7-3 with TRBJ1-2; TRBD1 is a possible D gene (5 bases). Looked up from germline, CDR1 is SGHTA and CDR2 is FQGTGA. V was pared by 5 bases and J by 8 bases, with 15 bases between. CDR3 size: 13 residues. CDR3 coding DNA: TGTGCCAGCAGCCCCCGGGGGGGGGAGGGCTACACCTTC. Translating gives CASSPRGGEGYTF.

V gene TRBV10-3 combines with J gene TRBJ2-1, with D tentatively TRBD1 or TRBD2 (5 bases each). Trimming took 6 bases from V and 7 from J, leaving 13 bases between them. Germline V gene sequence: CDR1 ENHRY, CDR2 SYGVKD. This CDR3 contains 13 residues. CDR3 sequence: CAIRGTDGNEQFF. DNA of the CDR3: TGTGCCATCAGAGGGACCGATGGGAATGAGCAGTTCTTC.

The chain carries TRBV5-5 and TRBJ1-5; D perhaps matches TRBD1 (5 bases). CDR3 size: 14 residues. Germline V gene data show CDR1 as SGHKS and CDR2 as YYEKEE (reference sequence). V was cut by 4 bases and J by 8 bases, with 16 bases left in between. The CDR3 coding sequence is TGTGCCAGCAGCCTGACGGGGCCTCGAGAGCCCCAGCATTTT. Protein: CASSLTGPREPQHF.

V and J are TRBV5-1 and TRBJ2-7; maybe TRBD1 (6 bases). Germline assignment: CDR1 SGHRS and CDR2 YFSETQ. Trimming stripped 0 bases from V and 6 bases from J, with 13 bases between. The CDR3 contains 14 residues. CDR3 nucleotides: TGCGCCAGCAGCTTGGGACAGGTCGGCGGCGAGCAGTACTTC. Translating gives CASSLGQVGGEQYF.

The CDR3 reads CASSPSLGYEQFF. Written as DNA, the CDR3 is TGCGCCAGCTCCCCTAGTCTAGGATATGAGCAGTTCTTC. J is TRBJ2-1 and V is TRBV10-1; D uncertain. Germline CDR1 and CDR2: WNHNN and SYGVQD (reference sequence). The CDR3 extends over 13 amino acids. V lost 8 bases and J lost 8, with 16 bases in between.

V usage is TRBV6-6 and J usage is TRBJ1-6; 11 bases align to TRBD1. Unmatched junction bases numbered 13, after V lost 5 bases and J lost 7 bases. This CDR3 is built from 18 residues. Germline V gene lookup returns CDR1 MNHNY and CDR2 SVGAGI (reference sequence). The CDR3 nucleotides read TGTGCCAGCAGTCCTCTACGGGGACAGGGGGTCCGAAATTCACCCCTCCACTTT. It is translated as CASSPLRGQGVRNSPLHF.

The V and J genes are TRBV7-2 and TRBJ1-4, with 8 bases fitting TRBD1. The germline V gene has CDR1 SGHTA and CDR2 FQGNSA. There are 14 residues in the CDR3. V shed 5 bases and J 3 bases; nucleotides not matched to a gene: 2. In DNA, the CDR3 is TGTGCCAGCAGCGACAGGGGAGCTAATGAAAAACTGTTTTTT. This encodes CASSDRGANEKLFF.

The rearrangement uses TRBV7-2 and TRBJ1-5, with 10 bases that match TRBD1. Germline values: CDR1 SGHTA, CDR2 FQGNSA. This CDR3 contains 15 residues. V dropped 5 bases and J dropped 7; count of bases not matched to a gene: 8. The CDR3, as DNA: TGTGCCAGCAGCCCGACAGGGGGCGAGGGACAGCCCCAGCATTTT. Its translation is CASSPTGGEGQPQHF.

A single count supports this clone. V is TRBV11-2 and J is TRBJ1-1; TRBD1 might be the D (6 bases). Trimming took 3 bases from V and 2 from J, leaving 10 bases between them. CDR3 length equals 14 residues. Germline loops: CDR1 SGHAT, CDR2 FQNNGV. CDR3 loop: CASSLVQGNTEAFF. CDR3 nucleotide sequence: TGTGCCAGCAGCTTGGTACAGGGCAACACTGAAGCTTTCTTT.

CDR3 coding DNA: TGTGCCAGCAGTTCCCCAGGGTTGGGAGGAGAAAAACTGTTTTTT. Encoded protein: CASSSPGLGGEKLFF. The rearrangement joins TRBV27 to TRBJ1-4; D may be TRBD1 (5 bases). Germline V lookup: CDR1 MNHEY, CDR2 SMNVEV (reference sequence). V was clipped by 4 bases and J by 8 bases, with 17 bases between them. The CDR3 contains 15 residues.

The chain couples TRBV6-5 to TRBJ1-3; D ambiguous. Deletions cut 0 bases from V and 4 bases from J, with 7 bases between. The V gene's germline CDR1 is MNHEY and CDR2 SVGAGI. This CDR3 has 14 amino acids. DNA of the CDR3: TGTGCCAGCAGTTACTCGAGGTTCGGAAACACCATATATTTT. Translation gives CASSYSRFGNTIYF.

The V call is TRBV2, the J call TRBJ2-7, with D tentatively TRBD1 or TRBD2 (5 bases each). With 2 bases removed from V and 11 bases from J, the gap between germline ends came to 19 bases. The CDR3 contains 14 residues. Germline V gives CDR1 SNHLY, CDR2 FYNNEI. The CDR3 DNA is TGTGCCAGCAGTGAAAATATACCTGGGACGGTGAAGTACTTC. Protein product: CASSENIPGTVKYF.

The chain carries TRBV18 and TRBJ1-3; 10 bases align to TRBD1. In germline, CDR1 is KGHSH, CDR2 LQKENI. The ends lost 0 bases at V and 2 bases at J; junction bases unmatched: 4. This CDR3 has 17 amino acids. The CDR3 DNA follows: TGTGCCAGCTCACCACCCATCGGGACAGGGGCTGGAAACACCATATATTTT. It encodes CASSPPIGTGAGNTIYF.

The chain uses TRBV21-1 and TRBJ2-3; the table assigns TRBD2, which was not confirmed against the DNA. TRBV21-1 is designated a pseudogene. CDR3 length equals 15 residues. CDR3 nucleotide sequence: TGTGCCAGCAGCAGGACTAGCGGGACCACAGATACGCAGTATTTT. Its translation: CASSRTSGTTDTQYF.

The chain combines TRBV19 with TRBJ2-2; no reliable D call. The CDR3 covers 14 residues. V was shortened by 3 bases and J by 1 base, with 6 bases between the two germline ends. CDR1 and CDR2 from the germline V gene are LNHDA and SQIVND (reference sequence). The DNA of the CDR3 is TGTGCCAGTAGTATCCCTAAGAACACCGGGGAGCTGTTTTTT. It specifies CASSIPKNTGELFF.

For the CDR3, the DNA is TGTGCCAGCAGCGTAGTGGTGGGGCCAAACACTGAAGCTTTCTTT. This encodes CASSVVVGPNTEAFF. The rearrangement joins TRBV9 to TRBJ1-1; tentatively, D is TRBD1 (5 bases). CDR3 length: 15 amino acids. Trimming took off 0 bases at V and 2 bases at J, with 11 bases between the two ends. Germline V gene data show CDR1 as SGDLS and CDR2 as YYNGEE.

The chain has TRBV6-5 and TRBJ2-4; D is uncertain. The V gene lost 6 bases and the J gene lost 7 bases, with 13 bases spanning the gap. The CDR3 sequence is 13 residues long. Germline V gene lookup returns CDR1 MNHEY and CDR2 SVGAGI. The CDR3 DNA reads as TGTGCCAGCAGCAATAGGGTAATGAACATTCAGTACTTC. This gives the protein CASSNRVMNIQYF.

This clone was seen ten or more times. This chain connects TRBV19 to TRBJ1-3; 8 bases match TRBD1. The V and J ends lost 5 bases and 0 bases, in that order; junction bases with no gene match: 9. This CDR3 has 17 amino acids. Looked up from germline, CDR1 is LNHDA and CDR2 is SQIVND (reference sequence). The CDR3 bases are TGTGCCAGTAGTGTAGGACAGGGAACCTTCTCTGGAAACACCATATATTTT. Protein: CASSVGQGTFSGNTIYF.

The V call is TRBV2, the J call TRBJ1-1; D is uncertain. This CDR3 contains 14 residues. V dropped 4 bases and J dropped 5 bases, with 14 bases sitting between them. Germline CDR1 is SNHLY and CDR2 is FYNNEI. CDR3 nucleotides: TGTGCCAGCAGTGCCGCCTCGGGTGGGACTGAAGCTTTCTTT. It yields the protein CASSAASGGTEAFF.

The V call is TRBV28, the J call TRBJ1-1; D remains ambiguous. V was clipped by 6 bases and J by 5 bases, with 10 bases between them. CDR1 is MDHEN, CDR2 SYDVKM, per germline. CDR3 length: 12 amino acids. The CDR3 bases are TGTGCCAGCAGCCCATACCTTACTGAAGCTTTCTTT. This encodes CASSPYLTEAFF.

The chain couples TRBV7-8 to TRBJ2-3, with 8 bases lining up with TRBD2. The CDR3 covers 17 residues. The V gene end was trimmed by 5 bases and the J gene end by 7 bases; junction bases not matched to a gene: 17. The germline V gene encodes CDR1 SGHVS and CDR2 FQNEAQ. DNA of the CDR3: TGTGCCAGCAGCAATATATCTTCGGGGGGGCCGAAACATACGCAGTATTTT. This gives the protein CASSNISSGGPKHTQYF.

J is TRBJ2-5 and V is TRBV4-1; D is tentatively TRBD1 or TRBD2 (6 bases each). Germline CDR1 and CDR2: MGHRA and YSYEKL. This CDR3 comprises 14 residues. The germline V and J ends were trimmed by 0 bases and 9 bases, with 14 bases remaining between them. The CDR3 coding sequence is TGCGCCAGCAGCCAAGACAGGCGAGGGGGGCCCCAGTACTTC. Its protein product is CASSQDRRGGPQYF.